This passage covers 18 T cell receptor beta chains from one sample sequenced in a study of blood T cell repertoires in COVID-19. Sequencing used immunoSEQ multiplex PCR; TCRdb keeps in-frame clones, though not all of them. This sample yields approximately 120,000 clones, of which more than 80% are seen a single time; 3.5% to 5% belongs to the top ten. Sequencing was performed on peripheral blood. These receptor sequences come from a human donor in a cohort sampled during active COVID-19.

The genes are TRBV30 and TRBJ2-3; D is perhaps TRBD2 (6 bases). The CDR3 contains 17 residues. V lost 3 bases and J lost 2, with 21 bases in between. Germline V gene data show CDR1 as GTSNPN and CDR2 as SVGIG (reference sequence). DNA for the CDR3: TGTGCCTGGAGACCCCGGCGCAGGGCGGGGAACACAGATACGCAGTATTTT. Protein: CAWRPRRRAGNTDTQYF.

The sample holds one count of this clone. The chain couples TRBV28 to TRBJ1-5; D unclear. Trimming cost V 5 bases and J 5 bases, with 16 bases left between them. This CDR3 is built from 15 residues. Germline V gene sequence: CDR1 MDHEN, CDR2 SYDVKM. In nucleotides, the CDR3 is TGTGCCAGCAGTAGGTGGGTGGAGAGCGATCAGCCCCAGCATTTT. As protein: CASSRWVESDQPQHF.

In nucleotides, the CDR3 is TGTGCCAGCAGCCCATCCAGTCGTGAGCAGTTCTTC. Translation gives CASSPSSREQFF. The J gene is TRBJ2-1, the V gene TRBV7-2; no definite D call. V shed 5 bases and J shed 9 bases, with 11 bases lying between them. In germline, CDR1 is SGHTA, CDR2 FQGNSA. There are 12 residues in the CDR3.

CDR3 coding DNA: TGTGCCAGCAGCCAAGGACAGGGTTGGTCACCCCTCCACTTT. Protein product: CASSQGQGWSPLHF. The chain uses TRBV11-3 and TRBJ1-6, with 8 bases aligning to TRBD1. Per the germline V gene, CDR1 is SGHNT and CDR2 is YENEEA. The CDR3 sequence is 14 residues long. Trimming cost V 5 bases and J 10 bases; bases outside gene matches: 7.

This chain joins TRBV9 and TRBJ2-2; D gene ambiguous. Germline lookup yields CDR1 SGDLS and CDR2 YYNGEE. V was cut by 2 bases and J by 4 bases, with 3 bases left in between. The CDR3 totals 12 residues. The CDR3 here is CASSVGTGELFF. The CDR3 coding sequence is TGTGCCAGCAGCGTCGGCACCGGGGAGCTGTTTTTT.

Only one count was recorded for this clone. The J gene is TRBJ2-7, the V gene TRBV23-1, with D uncertain. TRBV23-1 is designated an ORF whose function remains uncertain. This CDR3 has 14 residues. The V end was cut by 2 bases, the J end by 2 bases, with 10 bases between. The CDR3 DNA reads TGCGCCAGCAGTCAAGGGCAGGCCCCCTACGAGCAGTACTTC. It is translated as CASSQGQAPYEQYF.

The chain combines TRBV10-3 with TRBJ1-1, with 7 nucleotides matching TRBD1. The CDR3 length is 14 residues. Germline V lookup: CDR1 ENHRY, CDR2 SYGVKD. The ends lost 5 bases at V and 0 bases at J; junction bases unmatched: 3. CDR3 residues: CAISPGQMNTEAFF. Here the CDR3 DNA reads TGTGCCATCAGTCCGGGACAGATGAACACTGAAGCTTTCTTT.

V usage is TRBV24-1 and J usage is TRBJ2-3; 10 bases align to TRBD2. The V and J ends lost 5 bases and 4 bases, in that order; junction bases with no gene match: 5. The CDR3 extends over 15 amino acids. The V gene's germline CDR1 is KGHDR and CDR2 SFDVKD. The CDR3 DNA follows: TGTGCCACCAGTGCTAGCGGGAGACTCGCAGATACGCAGTATTTT. It is translated as CATSASGRLADTQYF.

V gene TRBV5-1 combines with J gene TRBJ2-5, with 7 bases aligning to TRBD1. V lost 5 bases, J lost 2 bases, and 6 bases stayed unmatched. The CDR3 sequence is 14 residues long. Germline CDR1 and CDR2: SGHRS and YFSETQ. The DNA of the CDR3 is TGCGCCAGCAGAAAAACAGGGGCTCAAGAGACCCAGTACTTC. Translated: CASRKTGAQETQYF.

The chain has TRBV6-6 and TRBJ2-2; no firm D call. This CDR3 region has 14 residues. Trimming shortened V by 0 bases and J by 7 bases, and 9 bases separated the two germline ends. CDR1 and CDR2 (germline): MNHNY, SVGAGI (reference sequence). CDR3 sequence (DNA): TGTGCCAGCAGTTACTCGTCCGGTAACGGGGAGCTGTTTTTT. As protein: CASSYSSGNGELFF.

The rearrangement uses TRBV28 and TRBJ2-2, with D unclear. The CDR3 extends over 14 amino acids. V was trimmed by 8 bases and J by 0 bases, leaving 10 bases between them. Germline values: CDR1 MDHEN, CDR2 SYDVKM. For the CDR3, the DNA is TGTGCCAGCCGGCCGGGTCCGAACACCGGGGAGCTGTTTTTT. Its protein is CASRPGPNTGELFF.

V usage is TRBV7-2 and J usage is TRBJ2-3, with a tentative D call TRBD2 (5 bases). Between the trimmed V and J ends, which lost 1 base and 2 bases, there was a span of 16 bases. CDR1 and CDR2 (germline): SGHTA, FQGNSA. The CDR3 spans 17 residues. The CDR3 bases are TGTGCCAGCAGCTTAGATTTGGCTAGCTGGGCCACAGATACGCAGTATTTT. Its protein is CASSLDLASWATDTQYF.

The chain joins TRBV5-6 to TRBJ1-2; no firm D call. V lost 0 bases, J lost 3 bases, and 9 bases lay in between. The CDR3 has 14 residues. The V gene's germline CDR1 is SGHDT and CDR2 YYEEEE. In nucleotides, the CDR3 is TGTGCCAGCAGCTTGGGCAGAAGCGACTATGGCTACACCTTC. Protein: CASSLGRSDYGYTF. Looking up the rest from reference TRBV5-6 and TRBJ1-2 gives the full variable domain: DAGVTQSPTHLIKTRGQQVTLRCSPKSGHDTVSWYQQALGQGPQFIFQYYEEEERQRGNFPDRFSGHQFPNYSSELNVNALLLGDSALYLCASSLGRSDYGYTFGSGTRLTVV.

The chain carries TRBV30 and TRBJ2-2; 12 bases match TRBD2. CDR1 and CDR2 (germline): GTSNPN, SVGIG (reference sequence). The CDR3 totals 14 residues. V lost 1 base to trimming and J lost 6 bases; unmatched junction nucleotides: 0. CDR3 nucleotides: TGTGCCTGGAGTGGACTAGCGGGGGCCGGGGAGCTGTTTTTT. Translating gives CAWSGLAGAGELFF.

This clone was seen a handful of times. The V call is TRBV10-3, the J call TRBJ1-4; the D gene is possibly TRBD1 (5 bases). Trimming shortened V by 0 bases and J by 8 bases, and 13 bases separated the two germline ends. The CDR3 is 15 amino acids. CDR1 and CDR2 (germline): ENHRY, SYGVKD. Here the CDR3 DNA reads TGTGCCATCAGTGAGTCGGGCTCGCAGGGCGAAAAACTGTTTTTT. Protein sequence: CAISESGSQGEKLFF.

This chain connects TRBV7-2 to TRBJ2-5; 9 nucleotides match TRBD2. Unmatched junction bases numbered 8, after V lost 4 bases and J lost 2 bases. Germline V lookup: CDR1 SGHTA, CDR2 FQGNSA. This CDR3 has 16 amino acids. CDR3 loop: CASSSVGLAGQETQYF. CDR3 DNA: TGTGCCAGCAGCTCCGTGGGGCTAGCGGGGCAAGAGACCCAGTACTTC.

CDR3 in amino acids: CASSLGGGNNSPLHF. The CDR3 nucleotides read TGTGCCAGCAGCTTGGGGGGAGGGAACAATTCACCCCTCCACTTT. V gene TRBV5-4 combines with J gene TRBJ1-6, with D hard to call. V lost 0 bases and J 7 bases, leaving 11 bases between the germline ends. Germline values: CDR1 SGHNT, CDR2 YYREEE (reference sequence). The CDR3 sequence is 15 residues long.

The chain is built from TRBV7-9 and TRBJ2-7, with D tentatively TRBD2 (6 bases). Germline V gene lookup returns CDR1 SEHNR and CDR2 FQNEAQ (reference sequence). V was cut by 0 bases and J by 7 bases, with 7 bases left in between. The CDR3 is made up of 12 amino acids. The CDR3: CASSLAGGEQYF. CDR3 nucleotides: TGTGCCAGCAGCTTAGCCGGGGGAGAGCAGTACTTC.